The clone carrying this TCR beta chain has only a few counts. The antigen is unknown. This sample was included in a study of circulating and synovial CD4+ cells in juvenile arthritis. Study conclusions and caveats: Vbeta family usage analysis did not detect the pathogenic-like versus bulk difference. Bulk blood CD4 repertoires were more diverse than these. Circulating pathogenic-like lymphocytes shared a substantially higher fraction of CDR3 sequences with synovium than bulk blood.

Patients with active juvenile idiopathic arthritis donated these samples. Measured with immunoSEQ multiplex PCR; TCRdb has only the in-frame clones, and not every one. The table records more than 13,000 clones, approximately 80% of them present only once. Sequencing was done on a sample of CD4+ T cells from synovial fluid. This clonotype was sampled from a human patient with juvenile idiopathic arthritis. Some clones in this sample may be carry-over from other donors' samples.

CDR3 sequence reads: CSVSPGQGRETQYF. CDR3 nucleotide sequence: TGCAGCGTCTCGCCGGGACAGGGGAGGGAGACCCAGTACTTC. The chain has TRBV29-1 and TRBJ2-5; 10 bases line up with TRBD1. The trim removed 6 bases at V and 5 bases at J, leaving 9 bases unmatched. This CDR3 has 14 residues. Germline assignment: CDR1 SQVTM and CDR2 ANQGSEA.